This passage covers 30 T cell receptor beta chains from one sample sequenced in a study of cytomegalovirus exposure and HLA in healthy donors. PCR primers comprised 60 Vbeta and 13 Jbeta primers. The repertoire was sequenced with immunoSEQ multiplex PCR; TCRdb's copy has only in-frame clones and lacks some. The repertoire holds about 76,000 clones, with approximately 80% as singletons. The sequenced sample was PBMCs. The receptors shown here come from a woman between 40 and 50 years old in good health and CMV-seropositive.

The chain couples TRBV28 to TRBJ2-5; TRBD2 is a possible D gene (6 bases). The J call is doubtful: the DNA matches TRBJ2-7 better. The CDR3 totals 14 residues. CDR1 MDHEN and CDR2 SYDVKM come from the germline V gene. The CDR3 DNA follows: TGTGCCAGCAGGCTCCGGGACTTCTCCTACGAGCAGTACTTC. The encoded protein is CASRLRDFSYEQYF.

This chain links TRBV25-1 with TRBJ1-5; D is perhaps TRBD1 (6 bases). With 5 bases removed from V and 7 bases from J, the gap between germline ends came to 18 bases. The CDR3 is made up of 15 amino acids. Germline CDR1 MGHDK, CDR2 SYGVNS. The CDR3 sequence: CASSPGMSQGQPQHF. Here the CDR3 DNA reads TGTGCCAGCAGTCCGGGTATGAGTCAGGGGCAGCCCCAGCATTTT.

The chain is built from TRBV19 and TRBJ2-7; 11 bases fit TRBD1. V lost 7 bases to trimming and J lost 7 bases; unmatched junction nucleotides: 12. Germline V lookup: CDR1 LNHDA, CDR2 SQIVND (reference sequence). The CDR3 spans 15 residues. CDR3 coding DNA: TGTGCCAGTACGGGGACAGGGGGACCTCTGGGGGAGCAGTACTTC. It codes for CASTGTGGPLGEQYF.

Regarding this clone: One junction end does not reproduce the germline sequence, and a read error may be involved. CDR3 bases: TGTTCCAGCAGCTATGACCTCGGGAGTTGGTCTGGGGCCAACGTCCTGACTTTC. This sequence encodes CSSSYDLGSWSGANVLTF. The chain recombines TRBV7-9 with TRBJ2-6, with D perhaps matching TRBD2 (6 bases). The CDR3 extends over 18 amino acids. Germline V gives CDR1 SEHNR, CDR2 FQNEAQ (reference sequence).

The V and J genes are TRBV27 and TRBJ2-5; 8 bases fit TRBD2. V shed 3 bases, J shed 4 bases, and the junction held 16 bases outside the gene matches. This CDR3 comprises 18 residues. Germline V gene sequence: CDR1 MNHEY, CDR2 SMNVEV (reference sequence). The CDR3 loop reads CASSFSSRLARGPETQYF. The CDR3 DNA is TGTGCCAGCAGTTTTTCCAGCCGACTAGCGCGGGGCCCAGAGACCCAGTACTTC.

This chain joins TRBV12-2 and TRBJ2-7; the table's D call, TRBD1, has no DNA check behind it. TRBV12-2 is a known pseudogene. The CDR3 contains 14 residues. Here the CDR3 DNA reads TGTGCAAGTCGCTTGACTGACAGGGGTTCCGAGCAGTACTTC. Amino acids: CASRLTDRGSEQYF.

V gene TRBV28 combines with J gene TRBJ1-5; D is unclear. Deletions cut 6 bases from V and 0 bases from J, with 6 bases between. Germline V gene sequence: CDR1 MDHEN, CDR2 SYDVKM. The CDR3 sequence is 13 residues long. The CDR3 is CASRAPSNQPQHF. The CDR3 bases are TGTGCCAGCAGAGCACCTAGCAATCAGCCCCAGCATTTT.

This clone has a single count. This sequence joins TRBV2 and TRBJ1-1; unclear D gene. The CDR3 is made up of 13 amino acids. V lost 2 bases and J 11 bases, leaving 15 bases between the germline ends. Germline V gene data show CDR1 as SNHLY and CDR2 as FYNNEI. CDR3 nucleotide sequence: TGTGCCAGCAGTGAACAGGAATTACTCAGGGCTTTCTTT. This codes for CASSEQELLRAFF.

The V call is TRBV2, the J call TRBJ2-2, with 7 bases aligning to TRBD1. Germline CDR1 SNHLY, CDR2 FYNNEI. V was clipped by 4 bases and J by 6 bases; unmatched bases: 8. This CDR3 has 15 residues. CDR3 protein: CASSGNAGGPGELFF. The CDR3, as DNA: TGTGCCAGCAGTGGAAATGCAGGGGGTCCCGGGGAGCTGTTTTTT.

This chain's CDR3 is CASSYPGQLQETQYF. The CDR3 DNA reads as TGTGCCAGCAGCTATCCGGGACAGCTACAAGAGACCCAGTACTTC. The chain has TRBV6-4 and TRBJ2-5, with 7 bases identical to TRBD1. CDR1 and CDR2 from the germline V gene are MRHNA and SNTAGT. V trimming: 6 bases; J trimming: 2 bases; junction bases outside the gene matches: 9. The CDR3 consists of 15 residues.

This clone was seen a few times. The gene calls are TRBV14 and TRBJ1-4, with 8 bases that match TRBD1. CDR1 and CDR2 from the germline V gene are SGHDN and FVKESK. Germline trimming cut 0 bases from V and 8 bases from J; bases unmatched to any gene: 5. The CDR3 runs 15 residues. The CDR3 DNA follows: TGTGCCAGCAGCCAAGAGGACAGGGATCGGGAAAAACTGTTTTTT. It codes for CASSQEDRDREKLFF.

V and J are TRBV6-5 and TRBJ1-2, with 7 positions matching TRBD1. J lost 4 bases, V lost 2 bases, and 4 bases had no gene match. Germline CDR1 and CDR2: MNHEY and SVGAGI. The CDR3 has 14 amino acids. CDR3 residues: CASSYDRAPYGYTF. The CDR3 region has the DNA TGTGCCAGCAGTTACGACAGGGCACCCTATGGCTACACCTTC.

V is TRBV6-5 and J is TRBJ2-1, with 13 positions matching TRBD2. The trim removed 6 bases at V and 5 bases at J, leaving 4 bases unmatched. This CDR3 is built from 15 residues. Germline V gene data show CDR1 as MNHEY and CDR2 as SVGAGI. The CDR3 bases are TGTGCCAGCAGCACGACTAGCGGGGGGAACAATGAGCAGTTCTTC. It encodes CASSTTSGGNNEQFF.

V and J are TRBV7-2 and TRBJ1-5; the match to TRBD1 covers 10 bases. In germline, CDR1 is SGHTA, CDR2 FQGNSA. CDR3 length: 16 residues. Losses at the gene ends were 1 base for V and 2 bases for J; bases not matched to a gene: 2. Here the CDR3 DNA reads TGTGCCAGCAGCTTAGGGGGGACAGGGGGCAATCAGCCCCAGCATTTT. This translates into CASSLGGTGGNQPQHF.

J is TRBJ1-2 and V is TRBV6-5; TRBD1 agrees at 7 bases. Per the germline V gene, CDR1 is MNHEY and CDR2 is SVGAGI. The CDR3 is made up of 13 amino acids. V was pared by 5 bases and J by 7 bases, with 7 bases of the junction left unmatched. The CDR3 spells CASSERGLSGYTF. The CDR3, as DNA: TGTGCCAGCAGTGAGAGGGGGCTGAGTGGCTACACCTTC.

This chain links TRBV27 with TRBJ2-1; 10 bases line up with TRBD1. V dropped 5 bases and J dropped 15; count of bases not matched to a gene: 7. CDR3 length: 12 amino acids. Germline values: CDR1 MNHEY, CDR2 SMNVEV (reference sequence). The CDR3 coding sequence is TGTGCCAGCAGTGCGCCGGGACAGGGGTCGTTCTTC. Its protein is CASSAPGQGSFF.

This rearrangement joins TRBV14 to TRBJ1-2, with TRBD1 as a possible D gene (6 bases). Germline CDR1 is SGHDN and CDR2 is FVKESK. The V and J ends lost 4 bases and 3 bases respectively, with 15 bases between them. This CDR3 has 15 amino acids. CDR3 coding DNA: TGTGCCAGCAGCCTACCGGGACAAACCTACTATGGCTACACCTTC. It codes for CASSLPGQTYYGYTF.

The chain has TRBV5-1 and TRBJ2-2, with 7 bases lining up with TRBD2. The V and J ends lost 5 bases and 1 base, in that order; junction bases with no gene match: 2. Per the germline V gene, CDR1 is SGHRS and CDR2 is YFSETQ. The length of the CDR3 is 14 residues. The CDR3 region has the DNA TGCGCCAGCAGACCGGGGGGGAACACCGGGGAGCTGTTTTTT. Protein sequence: CASRPGGNTGELFF. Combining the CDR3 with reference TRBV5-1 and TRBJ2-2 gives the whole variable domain KAGVTQTPRYLIKTRGQQVTLSCSPISGHRSVSWYQQTPGQGLQFLFEYFSETQRNKGNFPGRFSGRQFSNSRSEMNVSTLELGDSALYLCASRPGGNTGELFFGEGSRLTVL.

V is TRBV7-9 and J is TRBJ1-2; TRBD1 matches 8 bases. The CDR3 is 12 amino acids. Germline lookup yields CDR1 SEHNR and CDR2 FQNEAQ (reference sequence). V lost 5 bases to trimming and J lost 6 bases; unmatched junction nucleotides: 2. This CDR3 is CASSTGGDGYTF. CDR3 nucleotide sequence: TGTGCCAGCAGCACAGGGGGTGATGGCTACACCTTC.

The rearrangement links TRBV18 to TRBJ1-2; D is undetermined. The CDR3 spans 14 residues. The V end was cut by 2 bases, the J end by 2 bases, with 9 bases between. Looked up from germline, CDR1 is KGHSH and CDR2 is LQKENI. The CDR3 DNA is TGTGCCAGCTCACCAACGGAGGGCAACTATGGCTACACCTTC. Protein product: CASSPTEGNYGYTF.

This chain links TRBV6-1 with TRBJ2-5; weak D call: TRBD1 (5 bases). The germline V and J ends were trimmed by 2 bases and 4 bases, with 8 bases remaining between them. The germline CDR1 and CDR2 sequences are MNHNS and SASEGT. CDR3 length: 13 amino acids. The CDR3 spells CASSESGRETQYF. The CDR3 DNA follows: TGTGCCAGCAGTGAATCAGGGCGAGAGACCCAGTACTTC.

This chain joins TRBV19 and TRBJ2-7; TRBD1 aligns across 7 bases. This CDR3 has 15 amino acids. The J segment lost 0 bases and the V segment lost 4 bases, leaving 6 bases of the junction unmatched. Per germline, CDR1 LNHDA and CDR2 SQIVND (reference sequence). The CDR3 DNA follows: TGTGCCAGTAGTAAGACAGGGACGTTCTCCTACGAGCAGTACTTC. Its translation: CASSKTGTFSYEQYF.

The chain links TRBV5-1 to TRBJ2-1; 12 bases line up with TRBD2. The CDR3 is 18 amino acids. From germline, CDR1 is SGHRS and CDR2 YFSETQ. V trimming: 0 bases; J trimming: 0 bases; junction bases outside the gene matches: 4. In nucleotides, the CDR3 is TGCGCCAGCAGCTTGGGACTAGCGGGGGTCCTCTCCTACAATGAGCAGTTCTTC. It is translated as CASSLGLAGVLSYNEQFF.

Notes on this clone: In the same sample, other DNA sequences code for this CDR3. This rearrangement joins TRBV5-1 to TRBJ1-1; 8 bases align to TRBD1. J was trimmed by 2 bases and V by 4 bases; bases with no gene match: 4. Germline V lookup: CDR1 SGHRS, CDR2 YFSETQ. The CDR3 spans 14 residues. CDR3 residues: CASSRDRGNTEAFF. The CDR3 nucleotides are TGCGCCAGCAGCAGAGACAGGGGTAACACTGAAGCTTTCTTT.

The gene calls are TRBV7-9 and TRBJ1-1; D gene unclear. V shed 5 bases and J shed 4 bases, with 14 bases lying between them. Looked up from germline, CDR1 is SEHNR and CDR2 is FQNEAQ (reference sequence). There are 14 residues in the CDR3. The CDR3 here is CASSPEGIGTEAFF. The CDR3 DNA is TGTGCCAGCAGCCCAGAGGGAATCGGCACTGAAGCTTTCTTT.

In DNA, the CDR3 is TGTGCCAGCACCCCCTGGGGGGGGCGCAAAGCTTTCTTT. It codes for CASTPWGGRKAFF. This chain joins TRBV27 and TRBJ1-1, with D perhaps TRBD1 (6 bases). The length of the CDR3 is 13 residues. Germline CDR1 is MNHEY and CDR2 is SMNVEV (reference sequence). V lost 7 bases, J lost 9 bases, and 18 bases lay in between.

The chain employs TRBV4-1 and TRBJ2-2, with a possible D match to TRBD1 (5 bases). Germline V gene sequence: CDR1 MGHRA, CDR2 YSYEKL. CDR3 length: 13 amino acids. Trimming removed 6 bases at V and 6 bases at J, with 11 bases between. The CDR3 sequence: CASRRQGAGELFF. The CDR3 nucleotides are TGCGCCAGCAGGCGACAAGGGGCCGGGGAGCTGTTTTTT.

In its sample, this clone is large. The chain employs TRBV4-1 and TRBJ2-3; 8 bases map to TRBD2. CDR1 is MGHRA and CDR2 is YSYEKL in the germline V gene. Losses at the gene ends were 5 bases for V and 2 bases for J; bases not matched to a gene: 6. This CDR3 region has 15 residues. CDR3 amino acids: CASSDSGASTDTQYF. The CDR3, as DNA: TGCGCCAGCAGCGATAGCGGGGCTTCCACAGATACGCAGTATTTT.

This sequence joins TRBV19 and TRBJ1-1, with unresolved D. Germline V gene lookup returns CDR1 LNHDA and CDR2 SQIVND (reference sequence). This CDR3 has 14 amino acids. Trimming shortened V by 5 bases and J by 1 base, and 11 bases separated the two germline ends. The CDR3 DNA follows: TGTGCCAGTAGTCCCGGACGGGGGAACACTGAAGCTTTCTTT. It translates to CASSPGRGNTEAFF.

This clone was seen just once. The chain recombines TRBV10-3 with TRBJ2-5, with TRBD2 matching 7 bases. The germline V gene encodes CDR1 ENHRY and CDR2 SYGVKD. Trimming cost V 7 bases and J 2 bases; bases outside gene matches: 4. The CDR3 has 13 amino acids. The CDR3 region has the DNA TGTGCCATCAAGGCAGCGGGGCAAGAGACCCAGTACTTC. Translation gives CAIKAAGQETQYF.